Below, one T cell receptor (beta chain) is given with its context. Its antigen remains unknown. The data derive from a study of shared clonotypes between healthy human individuals. The wider study: The composition of the donors was a couple of women and a few men aged 18 to 49.

Study conclusions and caveats: Clonotype sharing across donors was expected to vary with sequencing depth.

The length of the CDR3 is 13 residues. V lost 5 bases and J lost 8; bases outside the gene matches: 5. Germline loops: CDR1 GTSNPN, CDR2 SVGIG (reference sequence). Evenly divided among several immunoSEQ plates was the genomic DNA of each subset. Sequenced by immunoSEQ multiplex PCR; TCRdb stores in-frame clones only, minus some. The profile covers some 490,000 clones, with almost 80% appearing a single time and approximately 12% taken by the ten largest. Source material: PBMCs. This clonotype was obtained from a woman between 35 and 50 years old in good health. Some clones in this sample may be carry-over from other donors' samples. The chain carries TRBV30 and TRBJ2-3, with TRBD2 identical over 12 bases. The CDR3 DNA reads as TGTGCCTGGGACCTAGCGGGAGGGGTTACGCAGTATTTT. It translates to CAWDLAGGVTQYF.